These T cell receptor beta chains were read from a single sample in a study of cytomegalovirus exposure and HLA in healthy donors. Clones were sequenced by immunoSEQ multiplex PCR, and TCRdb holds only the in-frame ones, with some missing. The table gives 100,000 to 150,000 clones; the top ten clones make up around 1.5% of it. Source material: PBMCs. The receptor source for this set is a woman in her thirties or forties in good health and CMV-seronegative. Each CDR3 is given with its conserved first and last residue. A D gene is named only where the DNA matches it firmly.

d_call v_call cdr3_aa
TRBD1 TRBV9 CASSVGQGHGYNEQFF
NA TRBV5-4 CASTQGPLTNTGELFF
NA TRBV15 CATSRASSGTDTQYF
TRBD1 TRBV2 CASSAYRDRLNTEAFF
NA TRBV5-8 CASSLVGGDGYTF
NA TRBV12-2 CASRLEPGQGAYGYTF
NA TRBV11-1 CASSLKSGGIYGYTF
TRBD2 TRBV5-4 CASSPGLAGDTGELFF
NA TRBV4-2 CASSIRDMGGSGNTIYF
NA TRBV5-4 CASSEDSPSPQAFF
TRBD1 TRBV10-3 CAIRKTGERTDYTF
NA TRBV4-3 CASSQGLGQGNTIYF
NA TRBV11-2 CASSLSRGGQPQHF
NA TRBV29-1 CSVYLALNTEAFF
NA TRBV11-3 CASSVYRDGRTETQYF
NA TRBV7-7 CASSQGGGEQYF
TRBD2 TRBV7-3 CASSSLAGGNTDTQYF
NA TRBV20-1 CSARAGSPLHF
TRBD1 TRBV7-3 CASSESRDRGPDTQYF
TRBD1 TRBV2 CASSLGQGQEPQHF